The sequence of this T cell receptor (beta chain) was determined in a study of T cell responses to AZD1222 COVID-19 vaccine. General study results and limits: Repertoire samples came only from after the peak T cell response. Most donors were white British and more were female, and clonal diversity was possibly underestimated.

Between the trimmed V and J ends, which lost 1 base and 6 bases, there was a span of 7 bases. Germline V gives CDR1 SGHTA, CDR2 FQGNSA. The CDR3 runs 14 residues. Regarding this clone: The target antigen is unknown.

Assay: immunoSEQ multiplex PCR; the TCRdb copy retains only in-frame clones and omits some. The profile shows fewer than 50,000 clones, roughly 88% of them singletons. The chain employs TRBV7-2 and TRBJ1-6, with D unclear. Specimen: peripheral blood, collected 28 days after the second AZD1222 dose. The TCR originated in an adult who received the AZD1222 COVID-19 vaccine. The CDR3 loop is CASSLGRLNSPLHF. CDR3 coding DNA: TGTGCCAGCAGCTTAGGAAGACTTAATTCACCCCTCCACTTT.